These 12 T cell receptor beta chains were all obtained from the same sample, sequenced in a study of T cells expressing NK-cell markers. TCRdb re-called the 5' RACE reads and catalogs CDR3 proteins one per entry, DNA excluded. Its table lists approximately 380,000 distinct CDR3 sequences. The sample taken for sequencing was blood T cells: a sorted CD56 or NKG2C T cell subset, CD4+ or CD8+ T cells, or bulk PBMC T cells (not recorded which). Source of these receptors: a man between 18 and 69 years old in good health.

The V gene is TRBV15, the J gene TRBJ1-5; checking the TCRdb D call of TRBD1 is not possible without DNA. The germline CDR1 and CDR2 sequences are LNHNV and YYDKDF (reference sequence). The CDR3 is 15 residues long. The CDR3 region is CATSRVAGQGQPQHF.

The gene calls are TRBV7-9 and TRBJ1-1; as DNA is missing, the TRBD1 call by TCRdb cannot be tested. The germline V gene has CDR1 SEHNR and CDR2 FQNEAQ (reference sequence). This CDR3 region has 13 residues. This CDR3 reads CATLITGLTEAFF.

The V gene is TRBV11-2, the J gene TRBJ2-1; TCRdb returns TRBD2, unconfirmable since there is no DNA. The CDR3 totals 16 residues. Germline V gene lookup returns CDR1 SGHAT and CDR2 FQNNGV. CDR3 in amino acids: CASSLAGLADYNEQFF.

The chain recombines TRBV12-3 or TRBV12-4 with TRBJ2-3; TCRdb's D call of TRBD2 is untestable without DNA. The CDR3 consists of 14 residues. The CDR3 region is CASSPSLNTDTQYF.

This sequence joins TRBV30 and TRBJ1-2. The germline V gene has CDR1 GTSNPN and CDR2 SVGIG (reference sequence). The CDR3 length is 14 residues. CDR3 sequence reads: CAWKIWTAAYGYTF.

The V call is TRBV4-1, the J call TRBJ1-2; TCRdb lists TRBD1, though no DNA is available to test this call. The germline CDR1 and CDR2 sequences are MGHRA and YSYEKL. CDR3 length: 14 amino acids. Here the CDR3 reads CASRPMAGGYGYTF.

The rearrangement joins TRBV19 to TRBJ2-6. The CDR3 consists of 13 residues. Germline V lookup: CDR1 LNHDA, CDR2 SQIVND (reference sequence). CDR3 region: CASIDSGANVLTF.

CDR3 region: CASSFLNTEAFF. This chain joins TRBV5-5 and TRBJ1-1. This CDR3 spans 12 amino acids. Per germline, CDR1 SGHKS and CDR2 YYEKEE (reference sequence).

The CDR3 here is CASSSPGQGSGETQYF. The genes are TRBV28 and TRBJ2-5; the TCRdb D gene call, TRBD1, has no DNA to confirm it. Germline V lookup: CDR1 MDHEN, CDR2 SYDVKM. This CDR3 contains 16 residues.

The V gene is TRBV7-9, the J gene TRBJ2-7; TCRdb's D call of TRBD2 is untestable without DNA. CDR1 and CDR2 from the germline V gene are SEHNR and FQNEAQ (reference sequence). The length of the CDR3 is 17 residues. CDR3 sequence: CASSSLAGGRRSYEQYF.

The chain couples TRBV20-1 to TRBJ2-5; the D call from TCRdb, TRBD1, cannot be confirmed without DNA. The CDR3 contains 13 residues. The germline V gene has CDR1 DFQATT and CDR2 SNEGSKA (reference sequence). The CDR3 loop reads CSASQQGRETQYF.

V gene TRBV7-9 combines with J gene TRBJ2-3. The V gene's germline CDR1 is SEHNR and CDR2 FQNEAQ (reference sequence). This CDR3 is built from 16 residues. CDR3: CASSLGQEPSTDTQYF.